The 21 T cell receptor beta chains below all came from one sample that was sequenced in a study of T-cell reconstitution after alpha-beta-depleted transplantation in children. Unique molecular identifiers were incorporated when the TCRbeta library was constructed. Via MiXCR, TCRdb re-called the PCR reads, giving one row per CDR3 protein. This sample has 250,000 to 400,000 distinct CDR3 sequences, with approximately 23% found just once. The sequenced sample was PBMCs, mostly from graft donor cells, obtained 180 days after TCRalphabeta/CD19-depleted stem cell transplant. Receptor source: a male patient between 10 and 17 years old who had a stem cell transplant for acute lymphoblastic leukemia, so the T cells may come from the graft donor.

This chain connects TRBV11-2 to TRBJ2-7, with D uncertain. Germline CDR1 and CDR2: SGHAT and FQNNGV. The CDR3 is 14 amino acids. Trimming took 5 bases from V and 4 from J, leaving 15 bases between them. This CDR3 is CASSPRPTGYEQYF. The CDR3 region has the DNA TGTGCCAGCAGCCCGCGCCCGACTGGTTACGAGCAGTACTTC.

The table lists this clonotype with a few counts. This rearrangement joins TRBV20-1 to TRBJ1-5; D ambiguous. This CDR3 region has 15 residues. The germline V gene has CDR1 DFQATT and CDR2 SNEGSKA (reference sequence). Deletions cut 0 bases from V and 3 bases from J, with 12 bases between. DNA of the CDR3: TGCAGTGCTAGAGATCGGCGGACCCCCAATCAGCCCCAGCATTTT. Amino acid sequence: CSARDRRTPNQPQHF.

In DNA form, the CDR3 reads TGTGCCAGCAGCTTAGGCGGGAGTACGTCCTACGAGCAGTACTTC. It encodes CASSLGGSTSYEQYF. V and J are TRBV7-2 and TRBJ2-7; 7 bases line up with TRBD2. Trimming took 1 base from V and 1 from J; bases not matched to a gene: 4. CDR3 length: 15 amino acids. CDR1 is SGHTA and CDR2 is FQGNSA in the germline V gene.

This clonotype was observed a few times. This chain joins TRBV6-1 and TRBJ2-7; 8 bases align to TRBD1. In germline, CDR1 is MNHNS, CDR2 SASEGT. The CDR3 extends over 14 amino acids. The junction had 8 bases not matched to a gene; V was cut back by 6 bases and J by 4 bases. The CDR3 DNA is TGTGCCAGCAGACGACAGGGGTGGGCGTACGAGCAGTACTTC. Encoded protein: CASRRQGWAYEQYF.

The V and J genes are TRBV20-1 and TRBJ2-1; 11 bases line up with TRBD2. Germline CDR1 reads DFQATT; CDR2 reads SNEGSKA (reference sequence). The V segment lost 5 bases and the J segment 7 bases; nucleotides outside the gene matches: 7. The CDR3 sequence is 14 residues long. The CDR3 loop is CSAHSGRGGNEQFF. The CDR3 bases are TGCAGTGCTCATAGCGGGAGGGGCGGAAATGAGCAGTTCTTC.

This rearrangement joins TRBV9 to TRBJ2-1, with TRBD2 matching 10 bases. Germline trimming cut 3 bases from V and 5 bases from J; bases unmatched to any gene: 11. There are 17 residues in the CDR3. The germline gives CDR1 SGDLS, CDR2 YYNGEE. The CDR3 reads CASSGGPGTSVNNEQFF. The CDR3 DNA follows: TGTGCCAGCAGCGGGGGCCCGGGGACTAGCGTTAACAATGAGCAGTTCTTC.

Details on this clonotype: At one of its ends the junction is not consistent with the germline gene, which may arise from a read error. The rearrangement joins TRBV7-6 to TRBJ2-2; D unclear. The CDR3 is made up of 14 amino acids. The germline V gene has CDR1 SGHVS and CDR2 FNYEAQ. Here the CDR3 reads CASSLAANTGELFF. The CDR3 nucleotides are TGTGCCAGCAGCTTAGCGGCGAATACCGGGGAGCTGTTTTTT.

The rearrangement links TRBV7-8 to TRBJ2-2, with 16 bases that match TRBD2. The CDR3 runs to 18 residues. The germline gives CDR1 SGHVS, CDR2 FQNEAQ. V was pared by 5 bases and J by 5 bases, with 8 bases of the junction left unmatched. CDR3 protein: CASSMGLAGGHHTGELFF. The CDR3 DNA is TGTGCCAGCAGCATGGGACTAGCGGGAGGGCATCATACCGGGGAGCTGTTTTTT.

This clonotype was counted at least ten times. V gene TRBV12-3 or TRBV12-4 combines with J gene TRBJ2-7; D unclear. The CDR3 spans 12 residues. V dropped 4 bases and J dropped 3 bases, with 7 bases sitting between them. DNA for the CDR3: TGTGCCAGCAGTTCCCAGGTCTACGAGCAGTACTTC. Translation gives CASSSQVYEQYF.

The V gene is TRBV18, the J gene TRBJ2-1, with TRBD1 matching 11 bases. The CDR3 contains 17 residues. Germline loops: CDR1 KGHSH, CDR2 LQKENI. After removal of 0 bases from V and 4 bases from J, the junction contained 5 bases not matched to a gene. The CDR3 DNA sequence: TGTGCCAGCTCACCACCGATAGGGACAGGGGGGTACAATGAGCAGTTCTTC. As protein: CASSPPIGTGGYNEQFF.

The rearrangement joins TRBV11-1 to TRBJ2-7; TRBD2 matches 7 bases. The CDR3 is 18 amino acids. V shed 4 bases, J shed 0 bases, and the junction held 15 bases outside the gene matches. The germline V gene encodes CDR1 SGHAT and CDR2 FQDESV (reference sequence). The chain's CDR3 is CASSSPTNSGPPSYEQYF. CDR3 coding DNA: TGTGCCAGCAGCTCACCCACCAATAGCGGGCCGCCCTCCTACGAGCAGTACTTC.

V is TRBV20-1 and J is TRBJ1-4; no clear D gene. V dropped 6 bases and J dropped 0 bases, with 20 bases sitting between them. CDR1 DFQATT and CDR2 SNEGSKA come from the germline V gene (reference sequence). The CDR3 extends over 17 amino acids. The CDR3 nucleotides read TGCAGTGCCCCACCCACCGGATCCCCCACAACTAATGAAAAACTGTTTTTT. Translation gives CSAPPTGSPTTNEKLFF.

A word on this clonotype: The junction departs from germline at one end; a sequencing error may be responsible. The chain couples TRBV6-2 or TRBV6-3 to TRBJ2-1; D is unclear. This CDR3 has 12 residues. CDR1 and CDR2 from the germline V gene are MNHEY and SVGEGT. CDR3 amino acids: CASSYTYNEQSF. The CDR3 DNA reads as TGTGCCAGCAGTTACACCTACAATGAGCAGTCCTTC.

J is TRBJ2-7 and V is TRBV5-6; 7 positions agree with TRBD1. There are 15 residues in the CDR3. V shed 0 bases, J shed 4 bases, and the junction held 7 bases outside the gene matches. From germline, CDR1 is SGHDT and CDR2 YYEEEE. This CDR3 is CASSLGPGQAYEQYF. The CDR3 nucleotides read TGTGCCAGCAGCTTGGGCCCTGGACAGGCGTACGAGCAGTACTTC.

The chain combines TRBV20-1 with TRBJ2-7; 9 positions match TRBD2. The CDR3 has 14 amino acids. The germline CDR1 and CDR2 sequences are DFQATT and SNEGSKA (reference sequence). The V and J ends lost 1 base and 6 bases, in that order; junction bases with no gene match: 7. The CDR3 protein is CSARVPGTSTEQYF. The CDR3 DNA reads TGCAGTGCTAGAGTTCCCGGGACTAGCACCGAGCAGTACTTC.

The chain couples TRBV6-2 or TRBV6-3 to TRBJ2-7; TRBD1 is a possible D gene (6 bases). The length of the CDR3 is 12 residues. Germline CDR1 and CDR2: MNHEY and SVGEGT. Trimming pared 2 bases from V and 4 bases from J, leaving 6 bases between. The CDR3 loop is CASSYGQYEQYF. The CDR3, as DNA: TGTGCCAGCAGTTACGGACAGTACGAGCAGTACTTC.

There are a few counts of this clonotype. This chain links TRBV27 with TRBJ2-3; 13 nucleotides line up with TRBD2. CDR3 length: 19 amino acids. The germline V gene encodes CDR1 MNHEY and CDR2 SMNVEV (reference sequence). V gave up 2 bases and J gave up 6 bases; unmatched junction bases: 14. The CDR3 loop is CASSLRLAGGESDSDTQYF. The CDR3 nucleotides read TGTGCCAGCAGTTTACGACTAGCGGGAGGTGAATCCGATTCGGATACGCAGTATTTT.

This clonotype was recorded only once. The V call is TRBV25-1, the J call TRBJ2-3; D perhaps matches TRBD2 (6 bases). V was shortened by 10 bases and J by 4 bases, with 21 bases between the two germline ends. The CDR3 spans 15 residues. Germline V CDR1 and CDR2: MGHDK, SYGVNS. The CDR3 sequence is CATGPGVTRADTQYF. Here the CDR3 DNA reads TGTGCCACCGGTCCGGGGGTCACTCGGGCAGATACGCAGTATTTT.

The J gene is TRBJ2-7, the V gene TRBV14; D ambiguous. Trimming stripped 5 bases from V and 2 bases from J, with 13 bases between. Germline assignment: CDR1 SGHDN and CDR2 FVKESK. This CDR3 is 14 amino acids long. The CDR3 bases are TGTGCCAGCAGCAAGCGAGGTCCCGCCTACGAGCAGTACTTC. Protein: CASSKRGPAYEQYF. The variable domain in full, completed from reference TRBV14 and TRBJ2-7, reads EAGVTQFPSHSVIEKGQTVTLRCDPISGHDNLYWYRRVMGKEIKFLLHFVKESKQDESGMPNNRFLAERTGGTYSTLKVQPAELEDSGVYFCASSKRGPAYEQYFGPGTRLTVT.

This clonotype occurred a few times. One end of the junction is discordant with germline, which a read error may explain. The chain employs TRBV20-1 and TRBJ1-5, with D hard to call. The CDR3 consists of 13 residues. Germline CDR1 and CDR2: DFQATT and SNEGSKA (reference sequence). The CDR3: CSARDQIAQRQHF. The DNA for the CDR3 is TGCAGTGCTAGAGATCAAATAGCCCAGCGCCAGCATTTT.

V usage is TRBV29-1 and J usage is TRBJ2-3; a weak D match, TRBD2 (5 bases). The CDR3 is 17 residues long. The ends were cut back, 1 base at V and 6 bases at J, with 23 bases in the middle. The germline V gene has CDR1 SQVTM and CDR2 ANQGSEA. CDR3 amino acids: CSVEVPDPGLLTDTQYF. For the CDR3, the DNA is TGCAGCGTTGAAGTCCCAGACCCCGGACTTTTGACCGATACGCAGTATTTT.